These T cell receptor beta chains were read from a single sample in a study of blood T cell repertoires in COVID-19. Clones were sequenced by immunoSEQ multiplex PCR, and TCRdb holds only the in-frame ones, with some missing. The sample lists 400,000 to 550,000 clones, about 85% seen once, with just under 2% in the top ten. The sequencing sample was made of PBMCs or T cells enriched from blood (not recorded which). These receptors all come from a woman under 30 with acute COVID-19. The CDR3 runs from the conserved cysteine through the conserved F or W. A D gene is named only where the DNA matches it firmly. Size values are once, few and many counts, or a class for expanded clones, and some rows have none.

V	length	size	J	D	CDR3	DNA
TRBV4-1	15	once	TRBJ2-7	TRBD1	CASSPTGSPSYEQYF	TGCGCCAGCAGCCCGACAGGGTCCCCCTCCTACGAGCAGTACTTC
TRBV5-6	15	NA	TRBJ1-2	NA	CASSSGAPRMYGYTF	TGTGCCAGCAGCTCAGGGGCCCCTCGAATGTATGGCTACACCTTC
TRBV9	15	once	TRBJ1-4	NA	CASSPSTVLNEKLFF	TGTGCCAGCAGCCCATCGACAGTCCTTAATGAAAAACTGTTTTTT
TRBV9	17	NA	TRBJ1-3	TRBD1	CASSPRDRHTSGNTIYF	TGTGCCAGCAGCCCCCGGGACAGGCATACCTCTGGAAACACCATATATTTT
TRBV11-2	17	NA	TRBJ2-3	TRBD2	CASSLGGLADSTDTQYF	TGTGCCAGCAGCTTAGGGGGACTAGCAGATAGCACAGATACGCAGTATTTT
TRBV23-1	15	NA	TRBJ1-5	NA	CASSPPSTCNQPQHF	TGCGCCAGCAGTCCCCCCAGTACGTGCAATCAGCCCCAGCATTTT
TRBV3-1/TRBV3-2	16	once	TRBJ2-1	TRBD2	CASSSTSGSTYNEQFF	TGTGCCAGCAGCTCGACTAGCGGGAGTACCTACAATGAGCAGTTCTTC
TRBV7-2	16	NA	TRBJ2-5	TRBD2	CASSSRSGDLFVTQYF	TGTGCCAGCAGCTCACGGAGCGGGGACTTATTCGTGACCCAGTACTTC
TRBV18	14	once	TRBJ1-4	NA	CASSPQQGSEKLFF	TGTGCCAGCTCACCACAGCAGGGAAGCGAAAAACTGTTTTTT
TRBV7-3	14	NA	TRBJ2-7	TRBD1	CASSPTGDLYEQYF	TGTGCCAGCAGCCCGACAGGGGACCTCTACGAGCAGTACTTC
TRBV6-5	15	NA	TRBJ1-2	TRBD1	CASSFRTGEGYGYTF	TGTGCCAGCAGTTTCCGGACAGGGGAAGGATATGGCTACACCTTC
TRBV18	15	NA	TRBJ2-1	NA	CASSPLRDSYNEQFF	TGTGCCAGCTCACCACTTCGGGATTCCTACAATGAGCAGTTCTTC
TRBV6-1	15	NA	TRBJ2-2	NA	CASSERTGRDGELFF	TGTGCCAGCAGTGAGAGAACAGGGAGGGACGGGGAGCTGTTTTTT
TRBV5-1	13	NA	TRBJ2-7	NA	CASSAGGYYEQYF	TGCGCCAGCAGCGCAGGTGGGTACTACGAGCAGTACTTC
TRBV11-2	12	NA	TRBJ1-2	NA	CASSLSRGSYTF	TGTGCCAGCAGCTTGAGCCGGGGTAGTTACACCTTC
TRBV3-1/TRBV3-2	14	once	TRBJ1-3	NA	CATSLTGSGNTIYF	TGTGCCACCTCTTTAACAGGCTCTGGAAACACCATATATTTT